One and the same sample provided the 18 T cell receptor beta chains below, sequenced in a study of CD8 T cells in ankylosing spondylitis. TCRdb itself ran the 5' RACE reads through MiXCR, one entry per CDR3 protein. Of roughly 230,000 distinct CDR3 sequences listed, about 11% were seen once; the top ten hold less than 3%. Material for sequencing was blood, either unsorted or a sorted T cell fraction (not recorded which). The receptors originated from a male donor with ankylosing spondylitis or in good health (not recorded which).

The table lists this clonotype with a few counts. This sequence joins TRBV7-2 and TRBJ2-2; D gene ambiguous. The germline V and J ends were trimmed by 6 bases and 2 bases, with 13 bases remaining between them. Germline lookup yields CDR1 SGHTA and CDR2 FQGNSA. CDR3 length equals 15 residues. The CDR3 sequence is CASSYIGPNTGELFF. CDR3 bases: TGTGCCAGCAGTTACATAGGACCTAACACCGGGGAGCTGTTTTTT. Full variable domain (remainder filled in from reference TRBV7-2 and TRBJ2-2): GAGVSQSPSNKVTEKGKDVELRCDPISGHTALYWYRQSLGQGLEFLIYFQGNSAPDKSGLPSDRFSAERTGGSVSTLTIQRTQQEDSAVYLCASSYIGPNTGELFFGEGSRLTVL.

This chain's CDR3 is CASSLGPGGGNTIYF. DNA for the CDR3: TGTGCCAGCAGCTTAGGACCCGGCGGTGGAAACACCATATATTTT. The chain joins TRBV7-2 to TRBJ1-3; D is unresolved. Germline CDR1 is SGHTA and CDR2 is FQGNSA. The germline V and J ends were trimmed by 1 base and 3 bases, with 10 bases remaining between them. The CDR3 consists of 15 residues.

A few counts support this clonotype. The chain employs TRBV29-1 and TRBJ2-1, with TRBD1 matching over 8 bases. V lost 3 bases, J lost 10 bases, and 2 bases stayed unmatched. The CDR3 loop spans 11 amino acids. Germline values: CDR1 SQVTM, CDR2 ANQGSEA. This CDR3 is CSVEGDREQFF. DNA of the CDR3: TGCAGCGTTGAGGGGGACAGGGAGCAGTTCTTC.

This clonotype was recorded many times. This chain links TRBV5-1 with TRBJ2-7, with D unresolved. CDR1 SGHRS and CDR2 YFSETQ come from the germline V gene. This CDR3 contains 13 residues. The V and J ends lost 5 bases and 3 bases respectively, with 12 bases between them. CDR3 DNA: TGCGCCAGCAGTCAGGAGACCAACTACGAGCAGTACTTC. As protein: CASSQETNYEQYF. Looking up the rest from reference TRBV5-1 and TRBJ2-7 gives the full variable domain: KAGVTQTPRYLIKTRGQQVTLSCSPISGHRSVSWYQQTPGQGLQFLFEYFSETQRNKGNFPGRFSGRQFSNSRSEMNVSTLELGDSALYLCASSQETNYEQYFGPGTRLTVT.

This clonotype was recorded many times. The chain joins TRBV12-3 or TRBV12-4 to TRBJ2-1, with D perhaps matching TRBD1 or TRBD2 (6 bases each). V gave up 8 bases and J gave up 12 bases, with 20 bases separating them. The CDR3 runs 13 residues. The CDR3 reads CASFPGGGYAQFF. As DNA, the CDR3 is TGTGCCAGCTTTCCCGGAGGGGGTTATGCGCAGTTCTTC.

Ten or more counts support this clonotype. The gene calls are TRBV20-1 and TRBJ2-7; 10 nucleotides agree with TRBD1. Germline assignment: CDR1 DFQATT and CDR2 SNEGSKA (reference sequence). The CDR3 is 14 residues long. The V and J ends lost 6 bases and 2 bases, in that order; junction bases with no gene match: 7. Here the CDR3 DNA reads TGCAGTGCCGGGACAGGGGTCTTCCCCTACGAGCAGTACTTC. It translates to CSAGTGVFPYEQYF.

This clonotype was detected ten times or more. The J gene is TRBJ2-3, the V gene TRBV4-1, with TRBD2 identical over 16 bases. In germline, CDR1 is MGHRA, CDR2 YSYEKL. V trimming: 5 bases; J trimming: 8 bases; junction bases outside the gene matches: 16. There are 19 residues in the CDR3. CDR3 protein: CASSTQLGLAGGLDVTQYF. The CDR3 region has the DNA TGCGCCAGCAGCACGCAATTGGGACTAGCGGGAGGGCTGGATGTTACGCAGTATTTT.

In its sample, this clonotype was seen many times. This chain joins TRBV9 and TRBJ1-4, with D possibly TRBD1 on 6 matching bases. This CDR3 is 14 amino acids long. Germline CDR1 SGDLS, CDR2 YYNGEE. The V and J ends lost 0 bases and 5 bases respectively, with 8 bases between them. The CDR3 reads CASSVGQVNEKLFF. CDR3 DNA: TGTGCCAGCAGCGTAGGACAGGTCAATGAAAAACTGTTTTTT.

This clonotype was detected many times. The chain recombines TRBV19 with TRBJ2-3, with D possibly being TRBD1 or TRBD2 (6 bases each). CDR3 size: 16 residues. The V gene's germline CDR1 is LNHDA and CDR2 SQIVND (reference sequence). V lost 4 bases and J lost 0, with 14 bases in between. Here the CDR3 DNA reads TGTGCCAGTAGTAGTTCCCGAGGGGGGAGCACAGATACGCAGTATTTT. As protein: CASSSSRGGSTDTQYF.

This chain links TRBV5-1 with TRBJ2-3, with D maybe TRBD2 (5 bases). The CDR3 sequence is 14 residues long. V shed 5 bases and J shed 2 bases, with 12 bases lying between them. Per the germline V gene, CDR1 is SGHRS and CDR2 is YFSETQ. CDR3 coding DNA: TGCGCCAGCAGATTGACTAAATACACAGATACGCAGTATTTT. It translates to CASRLTKYTDTQYF.

This clonotype was picked up many times. V usage is TRBV4-1 and J usage is TRBJ1-5, with D maybe TRBD1 (5 bases). With 1 base removed from V and 6 bases from J, the gap between germline ends came to 13 bases. Per germline, CDR1 MGHRA and CDR2 YSYEKL. The CDR3 extends over 15 amino acids. The CDR3 region is CASSQVEGQGQPQHF. DNA of the CDR3: TGCGCCAGCAGCCAAGTGGAGGGTCAGGGTCAGCCCCAGCATTTT.

In its sample, this clonotype was seen many times. J is TRBJ1-4 and V is TRBV6-5; a weak D match, TRBD1 (5 bases). There are 15 residues in the CDR3. With 2 bases removed from V and 4 bases from J, the gap between germline ends came to 11 bases. Per germline, CDR1 MNHEY and CDR2 SVGAGI. The CDR3 DNA sequence: TGTGCCAGCAGTTACGCGCAGGGCTTTAATGAAAAACTGTTTTTT. Translation gives CASSYAQGFNEKLFF.

On this clonotype itself: A much larger clone lies one base from this, so it may be a read error. The CDR3 region is CASSDPGQGDTKYF. CDR3 bases: TGTGCCAGCAGCGATCCGGGACAGGGGGACACCAAATATTTT. The chain links TRBV5-6 to TRBJ1-3; TRBD1 agrees at 11 bases. Per the germline V gene, CDR1 is SGHDT and CDR2 is YYEEEE. The CDR3 consists of 14 residues.

The chain is built from TRBV15 and TRBJ1-5; D not resolved. From germline, CDR1 is LNHNV and CDR2 YYDKDF (reference sequence). This CDR3 contains 13 residues. Deletions cut 3 bases from V and 15 bases from J, with 18 bases between. The CDR3 DNA reads TGTGCCACCAGCAGGGCTAAGACATCGGAGTGGCATTTT. As protein: CATSRAKTSEWHF.

This clonotype was detected only a few times. The gene calls are TRBV12-3 or TRBV12-4 and TRBJ1-1, with D perhaps TRBD1 (6 bases). The V end lost 3 bases, the J end lost 8 bases, and 16 bases lay between the germline ends. CDR3 length equals 14 residues. CDR3 DNA: TGTGCCAGCAGTTTTGGGGGGGGCAGATACGAAGCTTTCTTT. Encoded protein: CASSFGGGRYEAFF.

The CDR3 bases are TGTGCCAGCAGTTACGGGGCCCCTGGAGGTGGCACTGAAGCTTTCTTT. It is translated as CASSYGAPGGGTEAFF. The J gene is TRBJ1-1, the V gene TRBV6-5, with D possibly being TRBD1 (5 bases). The CDR3 covers 16 residues. Germline values: CDR1 MNHEY, CDR2 SVGAGI. Trimming took 2 bases from V and 4 from J, leaving 17 bases between them.

There are many counts of this clonotype. This sequence joins TRBV20-1 and TRBJ1-2; no firm D call. Trimming removed 0 bases from V and 1 base from J, with 6 bases in between. The CDR3 runs to 13 residues. Per germline, CDR1 DFQATT and CDR2 SNEGSKA (reference sequence). CDR3 DNA sequence: TGCAGTGCTAGAGAGGGGAATAACTATGGCTACACCTTC. Protein: CSAREGNNYGYTF.

This clonotype was seen more than once but under ten times. The chain couples TRBV4-1 to TRBJ1-2, with 7 bases identical to TRBD1. The CDR3 covers 16 residues. Germline V gene data show CDR1 as MGHRA and CDR2 as YSYEKL. V shed 3 bases and J 5 bases; nucleotides not matched to a gene: 12. Here the CDR3 DNA reads TGCGCCAGCAGCCACCATCCCGGGACAGAAATATATGGCTACACCTTC. Translation gives CASSHHPGTEIYGYTF.